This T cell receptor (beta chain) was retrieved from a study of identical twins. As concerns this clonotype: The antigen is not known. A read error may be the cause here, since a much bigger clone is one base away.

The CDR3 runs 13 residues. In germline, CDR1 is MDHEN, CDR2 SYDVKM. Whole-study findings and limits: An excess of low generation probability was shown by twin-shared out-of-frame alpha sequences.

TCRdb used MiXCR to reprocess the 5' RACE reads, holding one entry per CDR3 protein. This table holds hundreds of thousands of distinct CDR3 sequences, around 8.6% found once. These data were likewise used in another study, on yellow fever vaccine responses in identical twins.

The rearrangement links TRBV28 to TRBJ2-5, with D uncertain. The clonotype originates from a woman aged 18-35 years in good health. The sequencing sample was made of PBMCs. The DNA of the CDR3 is TGTGCCAGCGGTTTATCCAGAAAAGAGACCCAGTACTTC. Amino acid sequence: CASGLSRKETQYF.